This T cell receptor beta chain is from a study of T cell clonality in common variable immunodeficiency. The method was immunoSEQ multiplex PCR; TCRdb's version includes in-frame clones alone and lacks a portion of them. The sample has 35,000 or so clones, none seen only once; the top ten hold around 6.1%. This clone was picked up a small number of times. Its specificity is not known. The missing CDR3 end, 3 residues past where the read stops, is filled in from the germline J gene. Trimming left V 4 bases short and J 1 base short, with 16 bases between. The length of the CDR3 is 15 residues. CDR1 is GTSNPN and CDR2 is SVGIG in the germline V gene (reference sequence). Study results and caveats: Fewer deletions and N-nucleotide insertions were reportedly seen in common variable immunodeficiency TCR beta sequences.

This chain links TRBV30 with TRBJ1-1, with a tentative D call TRBD1 (5 bases). This clonotype was obtained from a human donor with common variable immunodeficiency. The sample comprised peripheral blood mononuclear cells. The CDR3 sequence: CAWTEIGAKNTEAFF. The sequenced CDR3 bases are TGTGCCTGGACGGAAATAGGGGCGAAGAACACTGAA.